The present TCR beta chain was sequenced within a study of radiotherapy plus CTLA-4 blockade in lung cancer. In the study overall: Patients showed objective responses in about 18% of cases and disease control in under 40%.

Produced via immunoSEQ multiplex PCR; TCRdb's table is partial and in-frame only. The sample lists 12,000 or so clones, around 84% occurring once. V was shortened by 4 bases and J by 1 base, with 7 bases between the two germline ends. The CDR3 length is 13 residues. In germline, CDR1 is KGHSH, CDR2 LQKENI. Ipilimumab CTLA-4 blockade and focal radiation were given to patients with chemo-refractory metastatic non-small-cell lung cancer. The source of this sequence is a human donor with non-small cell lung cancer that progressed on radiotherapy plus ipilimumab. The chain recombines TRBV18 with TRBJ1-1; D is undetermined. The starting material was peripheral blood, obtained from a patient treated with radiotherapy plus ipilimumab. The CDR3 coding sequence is TGTGCCAGCTCACGGGAGCGGAACACTGAAGCTTTCTTT. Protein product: CASSRERNTEAFF.